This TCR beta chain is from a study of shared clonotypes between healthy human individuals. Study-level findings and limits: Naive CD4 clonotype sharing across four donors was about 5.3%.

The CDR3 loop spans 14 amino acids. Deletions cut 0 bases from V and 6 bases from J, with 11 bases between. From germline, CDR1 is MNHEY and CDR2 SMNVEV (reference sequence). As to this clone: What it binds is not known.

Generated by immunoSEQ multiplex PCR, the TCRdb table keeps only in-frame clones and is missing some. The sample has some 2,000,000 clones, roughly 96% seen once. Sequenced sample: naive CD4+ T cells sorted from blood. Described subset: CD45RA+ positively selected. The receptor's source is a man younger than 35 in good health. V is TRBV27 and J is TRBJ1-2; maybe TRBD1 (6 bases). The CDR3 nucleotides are TGTGCCAGCAGTTTATCCCAGGGGTTGGATGGCTACACCTTC. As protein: CASSLSQGLDGYTF.